This T cell receptor beta chain was documented in a study of shared clonotypes between healthy human individuals (TCRdb year 2020). General notes on the study: The cohort comprised a couple of women and a few men aged 18 to 49 years. Per donor, three plates each were used for CD4 naive and CD4 memory, two for CD8 naive, and one for CD8 memory. The study deeply sequenced blood TCR repertoires of five healthy adults to estimate repertoire size and the extent of clonotype sharing between individuals. To increase sequencing depth and limit assay-specific biases, different laboratories used diverse techniques to prepare libraries and sequence TCR repertoires. Each donor's leukapheresis produced roughly between about 0.9 and 9.5 billion PBMCs. What the research found in general, with its limitations: Compared with non-shared clonotypes, the clonotypes found in all four sorted-subset donors had higher generation probabilities. The genetic and exposure-history diversity represented was limited by the small number of donors. Sampling was restricted to blood, and TCR repertoires in tissues likely differ from the TCR repertoires found in blood. Sharing across a few donors was observed for 5% to 6.5% of naive CD4, about 3.2% of naive CD8, 2% to 2.5% of memory CD4, and around 0.44% of memory CD8 clonotypes. Larger estimated clonotype richness was generally found for naive subsets than for memory subsets. Based on pairwise subsampling, the degree of clonotype sharing among donors was expected to be affected by sequencing depth. Even with the large sequencing depth, rarefaction of the sorted-subset datasets indicated that sequencing was incomplete.

CDR3 length: 14 amino acids, cysteine to phenylalanine. CDR3 DNA is the only sequence kept; it has 42 bases, read in frame from the first base. The trim is 2 bases for V and 4 bases for J, with a gap of 9 bases between the germline ends. Taken from the germline V gene (reference sequence), the CDR1 and CDR2 loops are MNHEY and SMNVEV. The donors were healthy, HIV-negative adults who had no recently reported acute infections or vaccinations. All donors were Caucasian adults living in Nashville, Tennessee, USA. CD4+ T cells were enriched by magnetic negative selection; naive cells were then positively selected on CD45RA, and the negative fraction formed the memory subset. After blood collection by leukapheresis, PBMCs were isolated using Ficoll-Histopaque density gradient centrifugation and then cryopreserved in the vapor phase of liquid nitrogen. Purity and quantity of every magnetically sorted T cell population were checked by analytical flow cytometry. Genomic DNA was isolated from every sorted fraction and measured by UV absorbance on a Nanodrop 2000c.

As for this clone: Its recognized antigen is unknown. Base quality data are lacking; no much larger clone is found one base away. Other DNA sequences in the sample encode the same CDR3.

TCR CDR3 regions were amplified from genomic DNA by multiplex PCR using the deep immunoSEQ assay. For each cell subset, the extracted genomic DNA was distributed evenly across all wells of several immunoSEQ 96-well plates, and each plate served as one replicate. For sorted subsets, around 200 ng genomic DNA, equal to tens of thousands of T cell genomes, was loaded into each replicate PCR. Purified libraries were measured with a Qubit 3.0 fluorometer, size-checked on a Bioanalyzer 2100, and measured again with the KAPA Library Quantification kit. Each immunoSEQ 96-well plate was sequenced on its own single-read 150-cycle Illumina NextSeq 550 flow cell. The original methods were these. Because the immunoSEQ output included only junctional sequences and no quality scores, the filtering could not be the same as the filtering used for full-length reads. To assign V/J genes and CDR3, sequences were annotated using PyIR, a Python wrapper for IgBLAST v1.9, with IMGT germline references. Reads were filtered out if the reads had weak V/J assignments (E-value above 1e-6), no CDR3, stop codons, out-of-frame junctions, or ambiguous translated residues. A V3J clonotype was defined by an identical inferred V gene, J gene, and CDR3 amino acid sequence. The percentage overlap between two repertoires was calculated by dividing the number of shared unique clonotypes by the size of the smaller repertoire. RTK rarefaction, the Chao1 estimator, and Recon v2.1 estimates of unobserved clonotypes were used to assess repertoire richness. OLGA was used to compute generation probabilities for all TCRbeta clonotypes that the gDNA method yielded from several donors. TCRdb took this table from immuneACCESS and kept in-frame rearrangements with V and J called. Such tables lack part of the clones; where checked against another copy, unresolved V genes explain under half of the gap, and the rest is unexplained. That table gives V, J and clone size, and the DNA gave D and trimming. Within this sample are about 610,000 clones, with roughly 97% of them counted one time only. The ten biggest clones cover around 0.057% of the sample.

The receptor's source is a woman in her thirties in good health. The chain is assembled from TRBV27 and TRBJ1-3; possibly the D gene is TRBD1, per 5 matching bases. The sequenced sample was naive CD4+ T cells sorted from blood. This specimen's cell subset or site label, interpreted: CD45RA+ positively selected. The CDR3: CASSLRGSGNTIYF. The bases are TGTGCCAGCAGTTTAAGGGGATCAGGAAACACCATATATTTT.